These 15 T cell receptor beta chains share one sample of origin, sequenced in a study of cytomegalovirus exposure and HLA in healthy donors. Primers for the PCR totalled 60 Vbeta and 13 Jbeta. The assay was immunoSEQ multiplex PCR, and TCRdb's table has in-frame clones only and misses some. The sample includes under 170,000 clones, 70% to 80% of them seen just once. Sequencing input: PBMCs. These receptors all stem from a human donor in good health.

The chain has TRBV2 and TRBJ2-3, with a weak D call TRBD1 (5 bases). The CDR3 spans 13 residues. Germline V gene sequence: CDR1 SNHLY, CDR2 FYNNEI. The V and J ends lost 6 bases and 2 bases respectively, with 9 bases between them. CDR3 DNA: TGTGCCAGCAGAGGGGAATTCACAGATACGCAGTATTTT. It yields the protein CASRGEFTDTQYF.

CDR3: CASSLPGTSEETQYF. The CDR3 DNA reads TGTGCCAGCAGTTTACCGGGTACTAGCGAAGAGACCCAGTACTTC. The gene calls are TRBV28 and TRBJ2-5; TRBD2 agrees at 7 bases. Germline lookup yields CDR1 MDHEN and CDR2 SYDVKM. The CDR3 covers 15 residues. Unmatched junction bases numbered 6, after V lost 2 bases and J lost 3 bases.

The genes are TRBV4-2 and TRBJ2-1; D is uncertain. CDR1 LGHNA and CDR2 YNFKEQ come from the germline V gene. Trimming removed 1 base from V and 6 bases from J, with 16 bases in between. The CDR3 consists of 16 residues. The CDR3 here is CASSQATRSAINEQFF. For the CDR3, the DNA is TGTGCCAGCAGCCAAGCCACGCGGTCCGCAATCAATGAGCAGTTCTTC.

The chain employs TRBV30 and TRBJ1-5; 7 positions match TRBD1. Germline V CDR1 and CDR2: GTSNPN, SVGIG (reference sequence). V was clipped by 1 base and J by 2 bases; unmatched bases: 2. This CDR3 comprises 14 residues. Written as DNA, the CDR3 is TGTGCCTGGAGTGCTGGGACAGGCAATCAGCCCCAGCATTTT. Its translation is CAWSAGTGNQPQHF.

J is TRBJ1-5 and V is TRBV10-3, with TRBD1 as a possible D gene (6 bases). The CDR3 length is 13 residues. V lost 6 bases to trimming and J lost 7 bases, with 13 bases between them. Per the germline V gene, CDR1 is ENHRY and CDR2 is SYGVKD. The CDR3 is CAIRQGLGQPQHF. CDR3 DNA: TGTGCCATCAGACAGGGCCTGGGGCAGCCCCAGCATTTT.

The rearrangement joins TRBV16 to TRBJ2-1, with D perhaps TRBD2 (6 bases). Germline assignment: CDR1 KGHSY and CDR2 FQNENV. Trimming stripped 1 base from V and 0 bases from J, with 16 bases between. The CDR3 contains 18 residues. Written as DNA, the CDR3 is TGTGCCAGCAGCCAATTCCCCGGCGGGGCAAGCTCCTACAATGAGCAGTTCTTC. Residues: CASSQFPGGASSYNEQFF.

The V and J genes are TRBV11-2 and TRBJ1-1; TRBD1 might be the D (6 bases). CDR1 is SGHAT, CDR2 FQNNGV, per germline. This CDR3 is 18 amino acids long. Between the trimmed V and J ends, which lost 0 bases and 1 base, there was a span of 18 bases. Written as DNA, the CDR3 is TGTGCCAGCAGCTTAGATCAAGTAACAGTGGGGGCGAACACTGAAGCTTTCTTT. This sequence encodes CASSLDQVTVGANTEAFF.

The rearrangement links TRBV6-1 to TRBJ2-4; perhaps TRBD2 as D (5 bases). Between the trimmed V and J ends, which lost 6 bases and 8 bases, there was a span of 14 bases. The CDR3 sequence is 13 residues long. Germline CDR1 MNHNS, CDR2 SASEGT. In DNA form, the CDR3 reads TGTGCCAGCAGCAGAGAGAGGGTGGACATTCAGTACTTC. This encodes CASSRERVDIQYF.

The V gene is TRBV7-9, the J gene TRBJ2-1, with 12 bases that match TRBD2. CDR1 and CDR2 from the germline V gene are SEHNR and FQNEAQ (reference sequence). J was trimmed by 6 bases and V by 8 bases; bases with no gene match: 8. The CDR3 extends over 15 amino acids. The CDR3 region has the DNA TGTGCCAGCCGGGGGCTAGCGGGAGGGCCCAATGAGCAGTTCTTC. Translated, it gives CASRGLAGGPNEQFF.

The rearrangement uses TRBV27 and TRBJ2-2; 10 bases fit TRBD1. The CDR3 covers 14 residues. Per germline, CDR1 MNHEY and CDR2 SMNVEV (reference sequence). V shed 4 bases and J 5 bases; nucleotides not matched to a gene: 1. The CDR3 is CASSWGQGTGELFF. As DNA, the CDR3 is TGTGCCAGCAGTTGGGGACAGGGGACCGGGGAGCTGTTTTTT.

This chain joins TRBV4-2 and TRBJ1-6; maybe TRBD1 (6 bases). There are 16 residues in the CDR3. Germline V gene sequence: CDR1 LGHNA, CDR2 YNFKEQ. Between the trimmed V and J ends, which lost 0 bases and 7 bases, there was a span of 13 bases. CDR3 in amino acids: CASSQDQDRSNSPLHF. CDR3 in DNA: TGTGCCAGCAGCCAAGACCAGGACAGATCAAATTCACCCCTCCACTTT.

This clone was recorded a few times. The chain combines TRBV2 with TRBJ1-1; TRBD1 agrees at 10 bases. Germline CDR1 reads SNHLY; CDR2 reads FYNNEI. The CDR3 is 16 residues long. V lost 7 bases, J lost 4 bases, and 12 bases stayed unmatched. This CDR3 is CASIRDRGRMGTEAFF. CDR3 DNA: TGTGCCAGCATTCGAGACAGGGGGCGGATGGGCACTGAAGCTTTCTTT.

The chain is built from TRBV5-6 and TRBJ2-3; unclear D gene. V was cut by 4 bases and J by 5 bases, with 20 bases left in between. CDR1 is SGHDT and CDR2 is YYEEEE in the germline V gene. CDR3 length equals 16 residues. In nucleotides, the CDR3 is TGTGCCAGCAGCCCCTGGCTAGTGCGCTCCGGAGATACGCAGTATTTT. Amino acid sequence: CASSPWLVRSGDTQYF.

V and J are TRBV19 and TRBJ2-7; TRBD2 is a possible D gene (7 bases). Per germline, CDR1 LNHDA and CDR2 SQIVND (reference sequence). The CDR3 extends over 12 amino acids. CDR3 residues: CVNGEGGREQYF. As DNA, the CDR3 is TGTGTCAATGGGGAGGGGGGGAGGGAGCAGTACTTC.

This chain joins TRBV5-1 and TRBJ1-2; 8 nucleotides match TRBD1. The CDR3 is 18 residues long. CDR1 is SGHRS and CDR2 is YFSETQ in the germline V gene. V shed 4 bases, J shed 6 bases, and the junction held 20 bases outside the gene matches. CDR3 sequence: CASSVALSDGQGRDGYTF. In nucleotides, the CDR3 is TGCGCCAGCAGCGTTGCCCTATCCGATGGACAGGGAAGGGATGGCTACACCTTC.